The present entry profiles one T cell receptor beta chain with its context. What it binds is not known. The sample is drawn from a study of blood T cells in healthy people across ages. General study findings and limits: Those diversity estimates obtained from one million T cells were thought to be underestimates.

Next came a second PCR, run for about 7 to 11 cycles, which used a sample-barcoded 5' primer along with a J-beta primer mix. TCRdb processed the 5' RACE reads anew with MiXCR; each CDR3 protein has one entry. Of about 1,600,000 distinct CDR3 sequences listed, 42% are singletons. CDR1 is SGHRS and CDR2 is YFSETQ in the germline V gene. V gave up 8 bases and J gave up 0 bases, with 15 bases separating them. The CDR3 loop spans 14 amino acids. The V call is TRBV5-1, the J call TRBJ2-7; weak D call: TRBD1 (5 bases). Sequenced: blood. This receptor was identified in a woman aged 18-29 years in good health. CDR3 DNA sequence: TGCGCCAGTTACGACAGCTCCACCTCCTACGAGCAGTACTTC. This encodes CASYDSSTSYEQYF.